A single sample gave rise to the 10 T cell receptor beta chains below, sequenced in a study of T cells in Graves' hyperthyroidism and ophthalmopathy. Amplification targeted TCR beta CDR3 regions from RNA transcripts. TCR CDR3 regions were first amplified by RT-PCR with HTBI primers. TCRdb reprocessed the multiplex PCR reads with MiXCR, giving one entry per CDR3 protein. The sample consists of approximately 150,000 distinct CDR3 sequences, over 7.5% of them appearing once. The sequenced sample was blood. The receptors originated from a woman in her late teens or twenties with Graves' hyperthyroidism that later progressed to Graves' ophthalmopathy.

This clonotype showed up just once. This chain links TRBV4-1 with TRBJ1-5; D remains unclear. The CDR3 consists of 12 residues. In germline, CDR1 is MGHRA, CDR2 YSYEKL. The V and J ends lost 0 bases and 15 bases respectively, with 12 bases between them. In DNA form, the CDR3 reads TGCGCCAGCAGCCAAGATGGTAGGGTACGGCATTTT. Protein product: CASSQDGRVRHF.

The table lists this clonotype with many counts. This sequence joins TRBV19 and TRBJ2-7, with D unresolved. Per germline, CDR1 LNHDA and CDR2 SQIVND (reference sequence). Trimming cost V 1 base and J 5 bases, with 12 bases left between them. The length of the CDR3 is 14 residues. The CDR3 DNA reads as TGTGCCAGTAGTATAGGCATTAACCTCGACGAGCAGTACTTC. Translation gives CASSIGINLDEQYF.

This clonotype appeared many times. The rearrangement links TRBV20-1 to TRBJ1-1, with 9 bases fitting TRBD1. Germline CDR1 is DFQATT and CDR2 is SNEGSKA (reference sequence). The CDR3 is made up of 17 amino acids. Trimming took 7 bases from V and 8 from J; bases not matched to a gene: 23. In nucleotides, the CDR3 is TGCAGTGGAACGGGGCTGAGGGGACAGGGAGGAACAATGGAAGCTTTCTTT. Amino acid sequence: CSGTGLRGQGGTMEAFF.

This clonotype occurred many times. CDR3 nucleotide sequence: TGTGCCAGCAGCCCGGGACAGGGACGCTACGAGCAGTACTTC. This codes for CASSPGQGRYEQYF. This chain connects TRBV11-3 to TRBJ2-7, with 9 bases aligning to TRBD1. Germline CDR1 is SGHNT and CDR2 is YENEEA. V trimming: 5 bases; J trimming: 3 bases; junction bases outside the gene matches: 5. The CDR3 is 14 residues long. Full variable domain (outside the CDR3, taken from reference TRBV11-3 and TRBJ2-7): EAGVVQSPRYKIIEKKQPVAFWCNPISGHNTLYWYLQNLGQGPELLIRYENEEAVDDSQLPKDRFSAERLKGVDSTLKIQPAELGDSAVYLCASSPGQGRYEQYFGPGTRLTVT.

This clonotype was counted at least ten times. V and J are TRBV7-3 and TRBJ2-3; 13 positions match TRBD2. This CDR3 has 15 amino acids. CDR1 is SGHTA, CDR2 FQGTGA, per germline. V lost 3 bases, J lost 6 bases, and 3 bases stayed unmatched. CDR3 residues: CASSFMGLAGDTQYF. The CDR3 nucleotides are TGTGCCAGCAGCTTCATGGGACTAGCGGGGGATACGCAGTATTTT.

V is TRBV20-1 and J is TRBJ2-1; 7 bases map to TRBD1. The germline gives CDR1 DFQATT, CDR2 SNEGSKA (reference sequence). The CDR3 covers 13 residues. The V segment lost 8 bases and the J segment 4 bases; nucleotides outside the gene matches: 8. The CDR3 loop is CSLGTESYNEQFF. The CDR3 bases are TGCAGTTTGGGGACAGAATCTTACAATGAGCAGTTCTTC.

This clonotype was recorded many times. The V call is TRBV6-1, the J call TRBJ2-1; 10 bases are shared with TRBD2. Germline V lookup: CDR1 MNHNS, CDR2 SASEGT. J lost 3 bases, V lost 2 bases, and 7 bases had no gene match. The CDR3 extends over 17 amino acids. Written as DNA, the CDR3 is TGTGCCAGCAGTGAAATACTAGCGGGGCCCAACTACAATGAGCAGTTCTTC. Its protein product is CASSEILAGPNYNEQFF.

The chain couples TRBV6-1 to TRBJ2-1; 7 positions agree with TRBD1. The trim removed 5 bases at V and 8 bases at J, leaving 12 bases unmatched. This CDR3 spans 15 amino acids. Per germline, CDR1 MNHNS and CDR2 SASEGT. The CDR3 DNA follows: TGTGCCAGCAGTTCGACAGGGAATAGGGGTGATGAGCAGTTCTTC. Residues: CASSSTGNRGDEQFF.

The sample holds a few counts of this clonotype. The chain links TRBV6-1 to TRBJ1-2, with 7 positions matching TRBD1. CDR1 and CDR2 (germline): MNHNS, SASEGT. The length of the CDR3 is 15 residues. V dropped 9 bases and J dropped 3; count of bases not matched to a gene: 13. The CDR3 region is CASTSGGATHYGYTF. The CDR3 DNA reads as TGTGCCAGTACCTCAGGGGGGGCTACTCACTATGGCTACACCTTC.

This clonotype was picked up many times. This sequence joins TRBV9 and TRBJ1-4; D perhaps matches TRBD1 (6 bases). V was trimmed by 3 bases and J by 3 bases, leaving 12 bases between them. There are 15 residues in the CDR3. CDR1 is SGDLS and CDR2 is YYNGEE in the germline V gene. The CDR3 DNA reads as TGTGCCAGCAGCGGCGGACAGAGGGCTAATGAAAAACTGTTTTTT. Translated: CASSGGQRANEKLFF. The whole variable domain, remainder taken from reference TRBV9 and TRBJ1-4, is DSGVTQTPKHLITATGQRVTLRCSPRSGDLSVYWYQQSLDQGLQFLIQYYNGEERAKGNILERFSAQQFPDLHSELNLSSLELGDSALYFCASSGGQRANEKLFFGSGTQLSVL.